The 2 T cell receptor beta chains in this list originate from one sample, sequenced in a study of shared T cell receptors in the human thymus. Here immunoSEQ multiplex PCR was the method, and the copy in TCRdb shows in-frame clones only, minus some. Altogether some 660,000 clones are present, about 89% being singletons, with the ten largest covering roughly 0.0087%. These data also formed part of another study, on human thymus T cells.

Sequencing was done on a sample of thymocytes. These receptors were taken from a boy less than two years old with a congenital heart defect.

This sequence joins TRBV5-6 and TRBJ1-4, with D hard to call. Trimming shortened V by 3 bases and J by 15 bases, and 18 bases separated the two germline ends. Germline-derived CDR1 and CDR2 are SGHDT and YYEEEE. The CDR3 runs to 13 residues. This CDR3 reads CASSSSWREKLFF. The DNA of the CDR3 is TGTGCCAGCAGCTCATCCTGGAGGGAGAAGTTGTTTTTT.

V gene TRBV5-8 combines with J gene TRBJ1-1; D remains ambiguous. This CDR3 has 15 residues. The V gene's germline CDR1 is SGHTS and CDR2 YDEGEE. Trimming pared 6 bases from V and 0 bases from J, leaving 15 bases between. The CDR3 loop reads CASTTRAVMNTEAFF. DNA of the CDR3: TGTGCCAGCACCACGAGGGCGGTGATGAACACTGAAGCTTTCTTT.